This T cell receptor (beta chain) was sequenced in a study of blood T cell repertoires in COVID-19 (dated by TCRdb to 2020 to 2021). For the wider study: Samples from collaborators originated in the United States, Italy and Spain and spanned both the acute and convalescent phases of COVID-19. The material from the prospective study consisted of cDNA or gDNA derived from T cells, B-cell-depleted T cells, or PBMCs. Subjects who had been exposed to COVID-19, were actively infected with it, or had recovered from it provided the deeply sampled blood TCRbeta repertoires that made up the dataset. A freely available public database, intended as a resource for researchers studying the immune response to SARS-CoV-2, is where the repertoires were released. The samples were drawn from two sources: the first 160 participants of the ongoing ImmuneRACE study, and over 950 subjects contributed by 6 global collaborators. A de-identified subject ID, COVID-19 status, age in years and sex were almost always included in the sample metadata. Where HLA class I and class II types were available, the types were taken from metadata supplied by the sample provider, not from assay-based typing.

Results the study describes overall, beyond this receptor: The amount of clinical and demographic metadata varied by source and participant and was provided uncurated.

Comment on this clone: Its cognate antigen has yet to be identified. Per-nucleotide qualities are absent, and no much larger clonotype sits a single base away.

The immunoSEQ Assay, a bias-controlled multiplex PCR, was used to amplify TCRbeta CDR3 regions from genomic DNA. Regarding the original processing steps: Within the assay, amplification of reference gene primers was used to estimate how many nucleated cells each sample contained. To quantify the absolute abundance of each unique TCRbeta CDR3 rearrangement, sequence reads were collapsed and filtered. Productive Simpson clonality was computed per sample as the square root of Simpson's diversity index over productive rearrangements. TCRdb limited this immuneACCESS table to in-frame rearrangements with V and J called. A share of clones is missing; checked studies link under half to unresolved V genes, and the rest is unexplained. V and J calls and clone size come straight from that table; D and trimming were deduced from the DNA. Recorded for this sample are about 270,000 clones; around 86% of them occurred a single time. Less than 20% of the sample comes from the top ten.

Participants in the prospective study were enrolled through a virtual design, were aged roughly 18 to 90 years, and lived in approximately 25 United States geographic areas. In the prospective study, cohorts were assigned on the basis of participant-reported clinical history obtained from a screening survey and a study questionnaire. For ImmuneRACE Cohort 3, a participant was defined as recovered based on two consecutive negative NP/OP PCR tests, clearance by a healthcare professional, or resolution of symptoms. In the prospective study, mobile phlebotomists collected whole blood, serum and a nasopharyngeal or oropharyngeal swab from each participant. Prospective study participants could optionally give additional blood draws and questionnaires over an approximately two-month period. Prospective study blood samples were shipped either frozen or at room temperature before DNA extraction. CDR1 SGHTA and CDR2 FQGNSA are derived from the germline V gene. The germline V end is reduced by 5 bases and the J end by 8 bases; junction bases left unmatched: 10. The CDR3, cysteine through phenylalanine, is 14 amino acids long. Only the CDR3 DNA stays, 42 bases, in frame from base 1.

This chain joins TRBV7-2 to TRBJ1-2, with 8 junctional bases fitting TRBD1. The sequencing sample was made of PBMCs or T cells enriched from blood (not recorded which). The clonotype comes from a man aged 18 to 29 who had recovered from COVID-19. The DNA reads TGTGCCAGCAGCCTGGACAGGGTCAGGGTAGGCTACACCTTC. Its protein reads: CASSLDRVRVGYTF.